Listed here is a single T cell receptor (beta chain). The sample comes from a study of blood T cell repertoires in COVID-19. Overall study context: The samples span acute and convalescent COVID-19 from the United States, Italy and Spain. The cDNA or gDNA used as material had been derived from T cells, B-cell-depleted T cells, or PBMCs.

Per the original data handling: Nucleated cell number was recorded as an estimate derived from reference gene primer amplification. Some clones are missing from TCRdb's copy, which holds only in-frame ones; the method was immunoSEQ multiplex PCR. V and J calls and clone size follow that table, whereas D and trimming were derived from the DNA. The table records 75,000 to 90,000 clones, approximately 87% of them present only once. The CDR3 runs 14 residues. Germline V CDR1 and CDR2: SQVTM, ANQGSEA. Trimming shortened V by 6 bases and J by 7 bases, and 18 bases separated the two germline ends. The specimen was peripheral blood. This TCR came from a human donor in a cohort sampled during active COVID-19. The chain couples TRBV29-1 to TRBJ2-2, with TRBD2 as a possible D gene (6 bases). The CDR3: CSVGSASDGGELFF. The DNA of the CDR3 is TGCAGCGTCGGTTCGGCTAGCGATGGCGGGGAGCTGTTTTTT.